The 25 T cell receptor beta chains in this list originate from one sample, sequenced in a study of T cell repertoires in cytomegalovirus infection. These receptors are not linked to any known antigen. TCRdb analysed the reads with MiXCR anew, one entry per CDR3 protein. The table lists about 920,000 distinct CDR3 sequences, approximately 32% of them singletons, with 13% in the top ten. The material was cultured CD8+ T cells from PBMCs, obtained from culture after CMV antigen stimulation. The receptors derive from a human donor in good health (CMV status not recorded). Some clones in this sample may be carry-over from other donors' samples.

With regard to this clonotype: An end of the junction differs from the germline gene, which may be a read error. The V and J genes are TRBV5-6 and TRBJ1-5; no clear D gene. The CDR3 length is 13 residues. Germline V gives CDR1 SGHDT, CDR2 YYEEEE. The CDR3 DNA is TGTGCCAGCAGCTGGGGAGGCAAGCAGCCCCAGCATTTT. Its translation is CASSWGGKQPQHF.

The chain joins TRBV27 to TRBJ2-1, with 9 bases identical to TRBD1. This CDR3 has 15 residues. The germline gives CDR1 MNHEY, CDR2 SMNVEV (reference sequence). Trimming at V came to 2 bases and at J to 9 bases, leaving 8 bases not matched to a gene. CDR3 in amino acids: CASSLRGTGLIEQFF. CDR3 nucleotide sequence: TGTGCCAGCAGTTTAAGAGGGACAGGGTTAATTGAGCAGTTCTTC.

This clonotype was seen ten or more times. The CDR3 nucleotides read TGTGCCAGCAGTTTAGCGGACAGGGTAGGCTATGGCTACACCTTC. It is translated as CASSLADRVGYGYTF. The chain uses TRBV12-3 or TRBV12-4 and TRBJ1-2, with TRBD1 matching over 8 bases. Trimming took 0 bases from V and 4 from J; bases not matched to a gene: 4. The CDR3 length is 15 residues.

V is TRBV6-2 or TRBV6-3 and J is TRBJ2-7; D is undetermined. The CDR3 is made up of 17 amino acids. Germline V gene data show CDR1 as MNHEY and CDR2 as SVGEGT. Deletions cut 2 bases from V and 4 bases from J, with 21 bases between. Here the CDR3 reads CASSYTERSGDSYEQYV. CDR3 nucleotide sequence: TGTGCCAGCAGTTACACAGAACGTTCAGGAGATTCTTACGAGCAGTACGTC.

This clonotype was found a few times. The chain recombines TRBV20-1 with TRBJ2-1; TRBD2 agrees at 8 bases. Germline loops: CDR1 DFQATT, CDR2 SNEGSKA (reference sequence). This CDR3 is 14 amino acids long. J was trimmed by 10 bases and V by 5 bases; bases with no gene match: 13. As DNA, the CDR3 is TGCAGTGCTCCTCTCGTAGAGCGGGGGAGGGAGCAGTTCTTC. Translated, it gives CSAPLVERGREQFF.

This chain links TRBV27 with TRBJ2-1, with TRBD1 identical over 8 bases. V shed 0 bases and J 8 bases; nucleotides not matched to a gene: 6. Germline V gene lookup returns CDR1 MNHEY and CDR2 SMNVEV (reference sequence). CDR3 length: 15 residues. The chain's CDR3 is CASSLSLQGVDEQFF. Here the CDR3 DNA reads TGTGCCAGCAGTTTATCGTTACAGGGGGTCGATGAGCAGTTCTTC.

The rearrangement joins TRBV20-1 to TRBJ1-4, with 7 bases aligning to TRBD1. The germline V gene encodes CDR1 DFQATT and CDR2 SNEGSKA (reference sequence). CDR3 length equals 16 residues. Germline trimming cut 3 bases from V and 6 bases from J; bases unmatched to any gene: 13. The CDR3 bases are TGCAGTGCTAGCGAGGACAGGAAAAGTAGGGATGAAAAACTGTTTTTT. Translation: CSASEDRKSRDEKLFF.

The rearrangement links TRBV29-1 to TRBJ2-6; D may match TRBD1 or TRBD2 (5 bases each). Trimming removed 6 bases from V and 0 bases from J, with 15 bases in between. This CDR3 has 16 residues. Germline V gene data show CDR1 as SQVTM and CDR2 as ANQGSEA. The CDR3 sequence is CSVSGLSLSGANVLTF. In DNA form, the CDR3 reads TGCAGCGTCTCGGGGCTCTCTCTCTCTGGGGCCAACGTCCTGACTTTC.

This chain uses TRBV6-8 with TRBJ2-7, with 8 bases that match TRBD1. The CDR3 has 13 residues. V shed 2 bases, J shed 5 bases, and the junction held 2 bases outside the gene matches. In germline, CDR1 is MNHGY, CDR2 SAAAGT. The CDR3 bases are TGTGCCAGCAGTTACACGACAGGGGACGAGCAGTACTTC. The encoded protein is CASSYTTGDEQYF.

This clonotype was detected a few times. The chain uses TRBV4-3 and TRBJ1-4, with 7 bases that match TRBD1. The CDR3 covers 15 residues. V lost 1 base to trimming and J lost 7 bases; unmatched junction nucleotides: 6. CDR1 LGHNA and CDR2 YSLEER come from the germline V gene. The CDR3 nucleotides are TGCGCCAGCAGCCAAGCGAGGGGGCTAGGTGAAAAACTGTTTTTT. Translation gives CASSQARGLGEKLFF.

The chain has TRBV6-5 and TRBJ2-1; D is unclear. The germline V gene encodes CDR1 MNHEY and CDR2 SVGAGI. Between the trimmed V and J ends, which lost 2 bases and 8 bases, there was a span of 7 bases. The CDR3 runs 12 residues. The CDR3 nucleotides are TGTGCCAGCAGTTACGATTCGTATGAGCAGTTCTTC. Residues: CASSYDSYEQFF.

The J gene is TRBJ1-2, the V gene TRBV27; 9 nucleotides line up with TRBD1. The CDR3 runs 15 residues. With 5 bases clipped from V and 4 bases from J, the junction kept 8 bases outside the gene matches. Per germline, CDR1 MNHEY and CDR2 SMNVEV (reference sequence). CDR3 in DNA: TGTGCCAGCAGTCCCTGGGGACAGGGAGGCTATGGCTACACCTTC. Translation: CASSPWGQGGYGYTF.

This clonotype occurred a few times. The chain combines TRBV9 with TRBJ1-1; 9 bases are a match to TRBD1. Losses at the gene ends were 3 bases for V and 5 bases for J; bases not matched to a gene: 5. The CDR3 loop spans 14 amino acids. CDR1 SGDLS and CDR2 YYNGEE come from the germline V gene. The CDR3 nucleotides read TGTGCCAGCAGCGGGAGGACAGGGGATACTGAAGCTTTCTTT. This encodes CASSGRTGDTEAFF.

The chain is built from TRBV7-9 and TRBJ2-1, with a tentative D call TRBD1 (7 bases). V lost 5 bases and J lost 5, with 10 bases in between. The CDR3 loop spans 13 amino acids. The germline V gene has CDR1 SEHNR and CDR2 FQNEAQ (reference sequence). CDR3 bases: TGTGCCAGCAGCGTCAGGGGGGACAATGAGCAGTTCTTC. Translation gives CASSVRGDNEQFF.

This clonotype was seen ten or more times. Sequence at one end of the junction differs from germline and may be a read error. The rearrangement joins TRBV12-3 or TRBV12-4 to TRBJ2-1, with unresolved D. The CDR3 runs 12 residues. DNA of the CDR3: TGTGCCAGCAGCTTAGCAGGAAATGAGCAGTTCTTC. Its translation: CASSLAGNEQFF.

This clonotype occurred many times. The chain recombines TRBV7-3 with TRBJ2-2; D call uncertain. CDR1 is SGHTA, CDR2 FQGTGA, per germline. This CDR3 has 18 amino acids. V lost 1 base and J 0 bases, leaving 15 bases between the germline ends. This CDR3 is CASSLKASSRPNTGELFF. CDR3 DNA sequence: TGTGCCAGCAGCTTAAAGGCCAGTTCAAGGCCGAACACCGGGGAGCTGTTTTTT.

This clonotype was seen only a few times. The rearrangement uses TRBV5-1 and TRBJ1-1; unclear D gene. V lost 4 bases, J lost 4 bases, and 11 bases lay in between. The CDR3 sequence is 13 residues long. Germline V gives CDR1 SGHRS, CDR2 YFSETQ. CDR3 in amino acids: CASSATWGTEAFF. The CDR3, as DNA: TGCGCCAGCAGCGCGACCTGGGGCACTGAAGCTTTCTTT.

Details on this clonotype: One base away lies a much larger clone, so this may be a sequencing read error. This rearrangement joins TRBV4-3 to TRBJ2-2; 9 bases fit TRBD2. This CDR3 contains 19 residues. In germline, CDR1 is LGHNA, CDR2 YSLEER. CDR3 amino acids: CTSSQDFSSGGLQDGELFF. As DNA, the CDR3 is TGCACCAGCAGCCAAGATTTTAGTAGCGGGGGCCTCCAGGACGGGGAGCTGTTTTTT.

This clonotype was detected only a few times. V gene TRBV15 combines with J gene TRBJ1-5; 7 nucleotides line up with TRBD1. Per the germline V gene, CDR1 is LNHNV and CDR2 is YYDKDF (reference sequence). V shed 3 bases and J 0 bases; nucleotides not matched to a gene: 5. The CDR3 spans 16 residues. CDR3 sequence reads: CATSRGTAYSNQPQHF. In DNA, the CDR3 is TGTGCCACCAGCAGGGGGACAGCTTATAGCAATCAGCCCCAGCATTTT.

A few counts support this clonotype. This chain links TRBV6-2 or TRBV6-3 with TRBJ2-7; TRBD1 aligns across 8 bases. The ends lost 2 bases at V and 1 base at J; junction bases unmatched: 4. CDR3 size: 15 residues. Germline CDR1 and CDR2: MNHEY and SVGEGT. CDR3: CASSYRTGPSYEQYV. CDR3 sequence (DNA): TGTGCCAGCAGTTACAGGACAGGGCCATCCTACGAGCAGTACGTC.

This clonotype came up many times. The chain carries TRBV7-8 and TRBJ2-2; D possibly uses TRBD1 or TRBD2 (6 bases each). The CDR3 covers 15 residues. V was trimmed by 1 base and J by 6 bases, leaving 12 bases between them. CDR1 and CDR2 from the germline V gene are SGHVS and FQNEAQ. CDR3 bases: TGTGCCAGCAGCTTAGTCCGGGGGCAGGCCGGGGAGCTGTTTTTT. This encodes CASSLVRGQAGELFF.

The chain is built from TRBV27 and TRBJ2-3; D not certain. V dropped 2 bases and J dropped 0 bases, with 15 bases sitting between them. Germline V gene data show CDR1 as MNHEY and CDR2 as SMNVEV (reference sequence). The CDR3 is made up of 17 amino acids. The CDR3 bases are TGTGCCAGCAGTTTAACAGTCCGGCCCCGAAGCACAGATACGCAGTATTTT. This gives the protein CASSLTVRPRSTDTQYF.

The chain joins TRBV6-6 to TRBJ2-1; 9 bases line up with TRBD2. The CDR3 runs 17 residues. Germline CDR1 reads MNHNY; CDR2 reads SVGAGI (reference sequence). With 0 bases clipped from V and 8 bases from J, the junction kept 11 bases outside the gene matches. This chain's CDR3 is CASSYSMGVIAGDEQFF. Here the CDR3 DNA reads TGTGCCAGCAGTTACTCGATGGGGGTTATAGCGGGGGATGAGCAGTTCTTC.

The J gene is TRBJ1-1, the V gene TRBV19, with D unclear. Trimming removed 1 base at V and 7 bases at J, with 7 bases between. The length of the CDR3 is 12 residues. The V gene's germline CDR1 is LNHDA and CDR2 SQIVND (reference sequence). CDR3 nucleotides: TGTGCCAGTAGTATAGTCAACCATGAAGCTTTCTTT. Amino acid sequence: CASSIVNHEAFF.

This sequence joins TRBV19 and TRBJ2-3; 8 bases line up with TRBD2. The CDR3 extends over 17 amino acids. The V gene end was trimmed by 9 bases and the J gene end by 0 bases; junction bases not matched to a gene: 14. Per germline, CDR1 LNHDA and CDR2 SQIVND (reference sequence). CDR3: CASTLAGGSTSTDTQYF. CDR3 coding DNA: TGTGCCAGCACTCTGGCGGGGGGCTCCACTAGCACAGATACGCAGTATTTT.